This TCR beta chain emerged from a study of blood T cells in healthy people across ages. In the study overall: Through template switching, about one barcoded beta molecule was captured per two T cells, as measured in model experiments.

Broader study findings: In these data, TCR beta diversity tracked strongly with naive T cell percentage. Age advanced and TCR beta diversity per million T cells fell, roughly linearly.

As for this clonotype: Its antigen is not identified.

Together with a sample-barcoded 5' primer, a J-beta primer mix was included in a second PCR lasting about 7 to 12 cycles. From the 5' RACE reads, TCRdb called clonotypes with MiXCR, one entry per CDR3 protein. This sample has approximately 900,000 distinct CDR3 sequences, with 48% found just once. The germline V gene has CDR1 ENHRY and CDR2 SYGVKD. V lost 3 bases and J 8 bases, leaving 20 bases between the germline ends. The CDR3 loop spans 16 amino acids. The genes are TRBV10-3 and TRBJ2-1; possible D gene TRBD1, 6 bases. The clonotype comes from a man aged 30-40 years in good health. The specimen was blood. In DNA form, the CDR3 reads TGTGCCATCAGTGAAGGGCAGGGGATGGGTTTGGATGAGCAGTTCTTC. It yields the protein CAISEGQGMGLDEQFF.